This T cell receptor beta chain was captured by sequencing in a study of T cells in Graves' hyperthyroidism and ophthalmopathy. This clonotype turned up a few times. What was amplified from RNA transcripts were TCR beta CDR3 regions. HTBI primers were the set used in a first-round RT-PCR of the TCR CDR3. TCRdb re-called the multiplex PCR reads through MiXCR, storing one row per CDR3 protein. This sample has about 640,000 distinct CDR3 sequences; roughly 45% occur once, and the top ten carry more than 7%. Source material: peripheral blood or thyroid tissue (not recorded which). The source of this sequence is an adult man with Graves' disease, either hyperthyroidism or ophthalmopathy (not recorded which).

The chain's CDR3 is CATQLAIGELFF. DNA of the CDR3: TGTGCCACCCAACTAGCTATCGGGGAGCTGTTTTTT. This sequence joins TRBV2 and TRBJ2-2; TRBD2 might be the D (6 bases). V was shortened by 10 bases and J by 7 bases, with 13 bases between the two germline ends. The V gene's germline CDR1 is SNHLY and CDR2 FYNNEI. The CDR3 runs 12 residues.